Listed below are T cell receptor beta chains from one sample, sequenced in a study of tumor-infiltrating lymphocytes in localized non-small cell lung cancer. Sequenced by immunoSEQ multiplex PCR; TCRdb stores in-frame clones only, minus some. The data contain fewer than 25,000 clones, 80% of them seen just once; the ten biggest clones take up more than 3%. Sequencing was done on a sample of lung tumor tissue. Every receptor here comes from a human donor with non-small cell lung cancer. The conserved cysteine and the conserved F or W are not part of the CDR3 here. The order of the fields is J gene, CDR3 length, V gene, CDR3 protein.

>TRBJ1-5|11|TRBV7-2
ASSRQANQPQH
>TRBJ1-6|11|TRBV11-1
ASSLAPESPLH
>TRBJ2-7|13|TRBV10-3
ASSKPGQGAGEQY
>TRBJ2-3|13|TRBV7-8
ASSKDTATTDTQY
>TRBJ1-5|9|TRBV20-1
SADTNQPQH
>TRBJ2-6|13|TRBV18
ASSGTGQGANVLT
>TRBJ2-1|13|TRBV10-3
AISAGLAGVSEQF
>TRBJ1-5|11|TRBV10-3
AITRDRNQPQH
>TRBJ2-1|12|TRBV4-1
ASSPWAMSGEQF
>TRBJ2-7|11|TRBV15
ATSRLQGERQY
>TRBJ1-5|12|TRBV9
ASSVGGSDQPQH
>TRBJ2-7|14|TRBV30
AWTRTSGGLPYEQY
>TRBJ1-1|10|TRBV29-1
SVGDGYTEAF
>TRBJ1-2|13|TRBV10-3
AISDTGQGTYGYT
>TRBJ1-2|15|TRBV10-3
ATRGGGGDGGNDGYT
>TRBJ1-4|11|TRBV29-1
SAWDRGNEKLF
>TRBJ2-3|15|TRBV14
ASSQGTIYGGTDTQY
>TRBJ2-3|13|TRBV5-1
ASTLGRGSTDTQY
>TRBJ2-5|13|TRBV4-2
ASSFNTGGEETQY
>TRBJ2-6|15|TRBV27
ASSRTSTGVGANVLT
>TRBJ2-7|14|TRBV6-1
ASSGGLAGVPYEQY
>TRBJ1-2|12|TRBV29-1
SVDILQGLYGYT
>TRBJ2-2|13|TRBV4-1
ASSQAPEGSGELF
>TRBJ2-7|12|TRBV9
ASSFAPGGYEQY
>TRBJ2-7|14|TRBV14
ASSQWNIGQQYEQY
>TRBJ2-2|13|TRBV7-2
ASSSGTSGIGELF
>TRBJ1-1|13|TRBV7-8
ASSLWTGLNTEAF
>TRBJ2-7|12|TRBV7-9
ASSSSGSSYEQY
>TRBJ1-6|12|TRBV5-6
ASSSGRYNSPLH
>TRBJ1-5|12|TRBV9
ASSVDAGNQPQH
>TRBJ2-7|10|TRBV29-1
SGGKGSYEQY
>TRBJ2-1|13|TRBV7-2
ASSLGEPPYNEQF
>TRBJ2-7|12|TRBV5-1
ASSSDRVSYEQY
>TRBJ1-5|12|TRBV7-2
ASSFVGSNQPQH
>TRBJ2-7|13|TRBV11-3
ASSLDGQGAYEQY